Included here is one T cell receptor (beta chain) sequence, with context. Profiled with immunoSEQ multiplex PCR; TCRdb holds only in-frame clones, not every one. The sample contains roughly 80,000 clones, about 92% of which appear only once. These data belong to a study of T cell changes during pregnancy in multiple sclerosis. V lost 4 bases to trimming and J lost 0 bases, with 13 bases between them. From germline, CDR1 is MNHEY and CDR2 SMNVEV (reference sequence). The CDR3 has 15 residues. V usage is TRBV27 and J usage is TRBJ2-7, with D possibly being TRBD2 (6 bases). Source: peripheral blood, taken after pregnancy. This receptor was taken from a female donor in good health, enrolled as a control in a pregnancy study. The CDR3 DNA reads as TGTGCCAGCAGTTCCCTCGGGACTGGCTCCTACGAGCAGTACTTC. Amino acids: CASSSLGTGSYEQYF.